A selection of T cell receptor beta chains follows, all from one sample in a study of identical twins. Via MiXCR, TCRdb re-called the 5' RACE reads, giving one row per CDR3 protein. This table holds 550,000 to 800,000 distinct CDR3 sequences, under 8.5% found once. This sample was also put to use in a study of yellow fever vaccine responses in identical twins.

Sequenced: PBMCs. Receptor source: a woman aged 18-35 years in good health. CDR3s include the opening cysteine and the closing phenylalanine or tryptophan. Fields, in order: V gene, D gene, J gene, clone size, CDR3 DNA, CDR3 protein. A D gene is named only where the DNA matches it firmly. A clone size is listed for some rows: how often the clone was seen (once, few, many), or a class if it is expanded.

>TRBV12-5|NA|TRBJ2-7|many
TGTGCTAGTGGTTTGGTACTCACCGGGAGACCCTACGAGCAGTACTTC
CASGLVLTGRPYEQYF
>TRBV7-8|NA|TRBJ1-4|NA
TGTGCCAGCAGCAAAGGGACCGTCCCCGGGGAAAAACTGTTTTTT
CASSKGTVPGEKLFF
>TRBV14|NA|TRBJ1-2|few
TGTGCCAGCAGCCAAAACACAGGGAGCTACACCTTC
CASSQNTGSYTF
>TRBV5-8|TRBD1|TRBJ1-4|NA
TGTGCCAGCAGCTTCCACAGGGGTACGAATGAAAAACTGTTTTTT
CASSFHRGTNEKLFF
>TRBV4-2|NA|TRBJ2-1|few
TGTGCCAGCAGCGGAATTGAGGCGCGCGTGGCCAATGAGCAGTTCTTC
CASSGIEARVANEQFF
>TRBV11-1|TRBD1|TRBJ2-3|NA
TGTGCCAGCAGCTCACAGGGGGCCGGTTCAGATACGCAGTATTTT
CASSSQGAGSDTQYF
>TRBV29-1|TRBD2|TRBJ2-1|many
TGCAGCCACCCGGCGGGGGGGCAACGGGATGAGCAGTTCTTC
CSHPAGGQRDEQFF
>TRBV12-3/TRBV12-4|TRBD1|TRBJ2-7|NA
TGTGCCACCCGACAGGGGGCGCGTTACGAGCAGTACTTC
CATRQGARYEQYF
>TRBV3-1|NA|TRBJ1-3|many
TGTGCCAGCAGCCAAGCACAATTCTCTGGAAACACCATATATTTT
CASSQAQFSGNTIYF
>TRBV10-3|NA|TRBJ1-2|few
TGTGCCATCAGTGATTCCGGAATCTATGGCTACACCTTC
CAISDSGIYGYTF
>TRBV20-1|NA|TRBJ2-3|few
TGCAGTGCTAGAGATCCGGCCGCCTCCACAGATACGCAGTATTTT
CSARDPAASTDTQYF
>TRBV20-1|NA|TRBJ1-5|few
TGCAGTGCTAGACCAGGGTCGAAAAATCAGCCCCAGCATTTT
CSARPGSKNQPQHF
>TRBV12-3/TRBV12-4|NA|TRBJ2-2|NA
TGTGCCAGCAGTCTCCAGTTCGGGTTGACCGGGGAGCTGTTTTTT
CASSLQFGLTGELFF
>TRBV6-1|NA|TRBJ2-7|NA
TGTGCCAGCAGTGAGGAGGCGGGCCGCTCCTACGAGCAGTACTTC
CASSEEAGRSYEQYF
>TRBV24-1|NA|TRBJ2-2|NA
TGTGCCACCAGTCTCAGGGGCGGATCGAACACCGGGGAGCTGTTTTTT
CATSLRGGSNTGELFF
>TRBV7-8|TRBD1|TRBJ1-6|few
TGTGCCAGCAGCCGCACAGGGGGAAATTCACCCCTCCACTTT
CASSRTGGNSPLHF
>TRBV11-3|TRBD2|TRBJ2-5|NA
TGTGCCAGCAGCTCAGGAGGCGGGAGGGCCTTGTCAGAGACCCAGTACTTC
CASSSGGGRALSETQYF
>TRBV10-3|NA|TRBJ2-1|NA
TGTGCCATCAGTGAGTGGAGTAATGAGCAGTTCTTC
CAISEWSNEQFF
>TRBV11-3|TRBD2|TRBJ2-1|few
TGTGCCAGCAGCTTAGGGGTCGCTAGCGGGAGTTGGGAGCAGTTCTTC
CASSLGVASGSWEQFF
>TRBV6-1|NA|TRBJ1-1|NA
TGTGCCAGCGAGGGATTATTGAACACTGAAGCTTTCTTT
CASEGLLNTEAFF
>TRBV29-1|TRBD2|TRBJ2-1|few
TGCAGCGTTGGGACTAGCGGGAGCCCCGGGCAGTTCTTC
CSVGTSGSPGQFF
>TRBV6-5|NA|TRBJ2-7|few
TGTGCCAGCGGCCAGTCTTACGAGCAGTACTTC
CASGQSYEQYF
>TRBV11-2|NA|TRBJ1-2|few
TGTGCCAGCAGCTTAGATGCAGGGGCACTCTATGGCTACACCTTC
CASSLDAGALYGYTF
>TRBV12-3/TRBV12-4|NA|TRBJ2-7|many
TGTGCCAGCGCGAGGGGTAGTGAGGGTCACGAGCAGTACTTC
CASARGSEGHEQYF
>TRBV11-1|TRBD2|TRBJ2-1|NA
TGTGCCAGCAGCCCCCTTGAGCTAGCGGGAGAAAGCTCCTACAATGAGCAGTTCTTC
CASSPLELAGESSYNEQFF
>TRBV10-3|TRBD2|TRBJ2-3|NA
TGTGCCATCAGTGACCCGGGACTAGCGGTCCCCACAGATACGCAGTATTTT
CAISDPGLAVPTDTQYF
>TRBV5-1|TRBD2|TRBJ2-2|NA
TGCGCCAGCAGCCCGCGGGGAGCGGGAGGGAACACCGGGGAGCTGTTTTTT
CASSPRGAGGNTGELFF
>TRBV20-1|TRBD2|TRBJ2-7|NA
TGCAGTGCTGCCGACGGGAGGCAAGAGCAGTACTTC
CSAADGRQEQYF
>TRBV12-3/TRBV12-4|NA|TRBJ1-6|few
TGTGCCAGCAGTTTGGGGGCAGGATCCTCACCCCTCCACTTT
CASSLGAGSSPLHF
>TRBV20-1|NA|TRBJ1-1|many
TGCAGTGCTAGGGGCGGAGGGCGGGACACTGAAGCTTTCTTT
CSARGGGRDTEAFF
>TRBV20-1|NA|TRBJ2-5|few
TGCAGTGCCACATCTGGAGGCGCAACAGGGACCCAGTACTTC
CSATSGGATGTQYF
>TRBV20-1|NA|TRBJ1-6|NA
TGCAGTGCTAGAGTAACAGGGAAAAATTCACCCCTCCACTTT
CSARVTGKNSPLHF
>TRBV19|TRBD2|TRBJ2-1|NA
TGTGCCAGTAGTTTCGGGACTAGCGGGATATACAATGAGCAGTTCTTC
CASSFGTSGIYNEQFF
>TRBV12-3/TRBV12-4|TRBD2|TRBJ2-2|few
TGTGCCAGCAGATCGGGACTAGCGGCCACCGGGGAGCTGTTTTTT
CASRSGLAATGELFF
>TRBV7-9|TRBD1|TRBJ2-7|few
TGTGCCAGCAGCTTAGGGACAGGGGCGTCTCGCGAGCAGTACTTC
CASSLGTGASREQYF
>TRBV11-2|TRBD1|TRBJ1-1|NA
TGTGCCACTACGACAGGGAGGGGAACTGAAGCTTTCTTT
CATTTGRGTEAFF
>TRBV12-3/TRBV12-4|NA|TRBJ2-3|few
TGTGCCAGCAGAAAAAATCCGGACACATCCACAGATACGCAGTATTTT
CASRKNPDTSTDTQYF
>TRBV28|TRBD1|TRBJ1-2|NA
TGTGCCAGCAGTCCGCCCCGGACAGGGGGCACCTTC
CASSPPRTGGTF
>TRBV12-3/TRBV12-4|NA|TRBJ2-1|few
TGTGCCAGCAGAAAGCAGGGGAATGAGCAGTTCTTC
CASRKQGNEQFF
>TRBV10-3|NA|TRBJ2-4|NA
TGTGCCATCAGTGAGTCGGGGGCTCGTACAGCCAAAAACATTCAGTACTTC
CAISESGARTAKNIQYF
>TRBV12-3/TRBV12-4|NA|TRBJ2-1|NA
TGTGCCAGCAGTTTAGAGAGGCAGGGAGAGCATTGGAGCTCCTACAATGAGCAGTTCTTC
CASSLERQGEHWSSYNEQFF
>TRBV28|TRBD2|TRBJ2-7|many
TGTGCCAGCAGTTTTCTCCGAGGTAGCGGGAGGTTTGGCGAGCAGTACTTC
CASSFLRGSGRFGEQYF
>TRBV5-5|NA|TRBJ1-2|many
TGTGCCAGCAGCTTGGAAGGGGAGGCCCCCAGCTACACCTTC
CASSLEGEAPSYTF
>TRBV4-2|TRBD1|TRBJ2-6|NA
TGTGCCAGCAGCGACTTACTGGGGGGACAGGGGTTAGCCAACGTCCTGACTTTC
CASSDLLGGQGLANVLTF
>TRBV12-3/TRBV12-4|TRBD1|TRBJ1-1|NA
TGTGCCAGCACCTTCGGGCAGGGGGGAACTGAAGCTTTCTTT
CASTFGQGGTEAFF
>TRBV12-3/TRBV12-4|NA|TRBJ1-2|few
TGTGCCAGCAGTGATGCCCGGGACTTCTACTATGGCTACACCTTC
CASSDARDFYYGYTF